A single sample gave rise to the 22 T cell receptor beta chains below, sequenced in a study of T cell responses to AZD1222 COVID-19 vaccine. Sequencing was performed with immunoSEQ multiplex PCR; in TCRdb, only in-frame clones are kept and a portion is missing. The table has 140,000 or so clones, about 88% seen once; the top ten hold 4.7%. The input for sequencing was peripheral blood, taken on day 0 of AZD1222 vaccination. These receptors all come from an adult in good health.

The V gene is TRBV5-1, the J gene TRBJ1-2; D unresolved. The V gene lost 3 bases and the J gene lost 8 bases, with 20 bases spanning the gap. The CDR3 runs to 15 residues. Germline V gene lookup returns CDR1 SGHRS and CDR2 YFSETQ. The CDR3 loop reads CASSSNTVLDEGYTF. CDR3 DNA sequence: TGCGCCAGCAGCTCAAATACAGTGCTCGACGAAGGCTACACCTTC.

The rearrangement uses TRBV4-1 and TRBJ2-1; D is uncertain. The ends were cut back, 8 bases at V and 8 bases at J, with 16 bases in the middle. The CDR3 length is 13 residues. Germline V lookup: CDR1 MGHRA, CDR2 YSYEKL. The CDR3 DNA reads as TGCGCCAGCGAAGGTCCCAAGCTGGATGAGCAGTTCTTC. This translates into CASEGPKLDEQFF.

This chain connects TRBV5-4 to TRBJ1-1; 7 bases are shared with TRBD1. The CDR3 is 11 amino acids. Germline values: CDR1 SGHNT, CDR2 YYREEE (reference sequence). The ends lost 0 bases at V and 11 bases at J; junction bases unmatched: 1. For the CDR3, the DNA is TGTGCCAGCAGCTTGGAGGGGGCCGCTTTCTTT. Translation: CASSLEGAAFF.

This clone has only one observation. V gene TRBV29-1 combines with J gene TRBJ1-2; tentatively, D is TRBD1 (6 bases). CDR1 and CDR2 (germline): SQVTM, ANQGSEA. Trimming took off 7 bases at V and 4 bases at J, with 16 bases between the two ends. This CDR3 has 13 residues. For the CDR3, the DNA is TGCAGCGCTTCGGAGGGGGGCGGCTATGGCTACACCTTC. Translated, it gives CSASEGGGYGYTF.

This clone appeared a single time. V is TRBV5-4 and J is TRBJ2-7; the D is unclear. V was shortened by 4 bases and J by 3 bases, with 8 bases between the two germline ends. Per germline, CDR1 SGHNT and CDR2 YYREEE (reference sequence). CDR3 length: 12 amino acids. This chain's CDR3 is CASSLRDYEQYF. The CDR3 DNA is TGTGCCAGCAGCCTGAGAGACTACGAGCAGTACTTC.

This sequence joins TRBV19 and TRBJ1-2; D gene unclear. This CDR3 is 13 amino acids long. Germline values: CDR1 LNHDA, CDR2 SQIVND (reference sequence). Trimming pared 3 bases from V and 2 bases from J, leaving 7 bases between. The CDR3 sequence is CASSIWQNYGYTF. For the CDR3, the DNA is TGTGCCAGTAGTATCTGGCAGAACTATGGCTACACCTTC.

The count of this clone is one. The chain has TRBV4-1 and TRBJ2-1; 9 bases fit TRBD2. Germline V lookup: CDR1 MGHRA, CDR2 YSYEKL. V lost 2 bases to trimming and J lost 9 bases; unmatched junction nucleotides: 8. This CDR3 contains 15 residues. CDR3 loop: CASSQQPGLAGEQFF. For the CDR3, the DNA is TGCGCCAGCAGCCAACAGCCGGGACTAGCAGGTGAGCAGTTCTTC.

The J gene is TRBJ1-1, the V gene TRBV6-5; unclear D gene. V shed 6 bases and J shed 1 base, with 12 bases lying between them. The germline V gene encodes CDR1 MNHEY and CDR2 SVGAGI. The CDR3 sequence is 14 residues long. The CDR3 DNA is TGTGCCAGCAGGACCACGAACTGGAACACTGAAGCTTTCTTT. This translates into CASRTTNWNTEAFF.

The count of this clone is one. The chain couples TRBV6-1 to TRBJ2-1, with 9 bases that match TRBD2. CDR3 size: 17 residues. With V trimmed by 2 bases and J by 7 bases, 12 bases remained unmatched. The germline V gene encodes CDR1 MNHNS and CDR2 SASEGT. Written as DNA, the CDR3 is TGTGCCAGCAGTGAACGCCTAGCGGGGACCAGATTTAATGAGCAGTTCTTC. Its protein is CASSERLAGTRFNEQFF.

V usage is TRBV10-1 and J usage is TRBJ1-1; D ambiguous. V was shortened by 5 bases and J by 1 base, with 11 bases between the two germline ends. The CDR3 runs 14 residues. Germline loops: CDR1 WNHNN, CDR2 SYGVQD (reference sequence). The DNA for the CDR3 is TGCGCCAGCAGTATGCCCGGAAAGAACACTGAAGCTTTCTTT. Protein product: CASSMPGKNTEAFF.

The rearrangement joins TRBV4-1 to TRBJ2-1; 7 bases agree with TRBD1. The CDR3 length is 17 residues. Unmatched junction bases numbered 13, after V lost 4 bases and J lost 4 bases. CDR1 is MGHRA, CDR2 YSYEKL, per germline. CDR3 sequence: CASSLKGWGTDYNEQFF. The CDR3 bases are TGCGCCAGCAGCCTCAAGGGGTGGGGGACAGATTACAATGAGCAGTTCTTC.

As DNA, the CDR3 is TGCGCCAGCACCACGGACAGGGGCGGGGAGCTGTTTTTT. Its translation is CASTTDRGGELFF. The chain has TRBV5-1 and TRBJ2-2; 9 bases line up with TRBD1. Germline V gives CDR1 SGHRS, CDR2 YFSETQ. The V segment lost 6 bases and the J segment 7 bases; nucleotides outside the gene matches: 4. The CDR3 has 13 residues.

The J gene is TRBJ1-2, the V gene TRBV19; D unclear. The CDR3 consists of 14 residues. The germline V and J ends were trimmed by 3 bases and 0 bases, with 8 bases remaining between them. Germline CDR1 LNHDA, CDR2 SQIVND (reference sequence). CDR3 sequence (DNA): TGTGCCAGTAGTATCTCGCGGACTAACTATGGCTACACCTTC. Translating gives CASSISRTNYGYTF.

This chain uses TRBV28 with TRBJ2-5; no definite D call. The CDR3 contains 14 residues. The germline V gene has CDR1 MDHEN and CDR2 SYDVKM. Trimming left V 1 base short and J 5 bases short, with 11 bases between. CDR3 DNA: TGTGCCAGCAGTTTATTGGGGATAGTGGAGACCCAGTACTTC. Amino acid sequence: CASSLLGIVETQYF.

The chain uses TRBV2 and TRBJ1-6; 9 nucleotides line up with TRBD1. Germline assignment: CDR1 SNHLY and CDR2 FYNNEI. This CDR3 region has 14 residues. Trimming at V came to 9 bases and at J to 10 bases, leaving 10 bases not matched to a gene. The CDR3 reads CASRAGQGYSPLHF. As DNA, the CDR3 is TGTGCCAGTCGGGCGGGACAGGGTTACTCACCCCTCCACTTT. Full variable domain (missing parts from reference TRBV2 and TRBJ1-6): EPEVTQTPSHQVTQMGQEVILRCVPISNHLYFYWYRQILGQKVEFLVSFYNNEISEKSEIFDDQFSVERPDGSNFTLKIRSTKLEDSAMYFCASRAGQGYSPLHFGNGTRLTVT.

As DNA, the CDR3 is TGTGCCAGCAGCCAACTGGGGGCTAATGAAAAACTGTTTTTT. Its protein is CASSQLGANEKLFF. The chain employs TRBV27 and TRBJ1-4; possible D gene TRBD1, 5 bases. The V and J ends lost 6 bases and 3 bases respectively, with 11 bases between them. The CDR3 consists of 14 residues. Germline V gene sequence: CDR1 MNHEY, CDR2 SMNVEV (reference sequence).

This chain connects TRBV24-1 to TRBJ1-5, with D possibly TRBD1 on 5 matching bases. In germline, CDR1 is KGHDR, CDR2 SFDVKD. Trimming cost V 9 bases and J 2 bases, with 16 bases left between them. This CDR3 spans 15 amino acids. The CDR3, as DNA: TGTGCCACCCGGGGGGAAGGGAGGGGCAATCAGCCCCAGCATTTT. Amino acid sequence: CATRGEGRGNQPQHF.

The rearrangement links TRBV6-1 to TRBJ2-5; TRBD2 is a possible D gene (7 bases). The CDR3 sequence is 15 residues long. The germline V gene encodes CDR1 MNHNS and CDR2 SASEGT. V was clipped by 1 base and J by 5 bases, with 14 bases between them. The CDR3 DNA follows: TGTGCCAGCAGTGAAGGGGTGGGCGGGGGCGAGACCCAGTACTTC. This codes for CASSEGVGGGETQYF.

V is TRBV13 and J is TRBJ1-6; D not certain. The CDR3 sequence is 14 residues long. Germline values: CDR1 PRHDT, CDR2 FYEKMQ (reference sequence). Trimming pared 4 bases from V and 13 bases from J, leaving 17 bases between. The CDR3 protein is CASSSQGRAGPLHF. In DNA form, the CDR3 reads TGTGCCAGCAGCTCCCAAGGGAGGGCCGGGCCCCTCCACTTT.

The gene calls are TRBV11-2 and TRBJ1-6; D call uncertain. The germline gives CDR1 SGHAT, CDR2 FQNNGV. This CDR3 has 14 amino acids. The ends were cut back, 5 bases at V and 11 bases at J, with 16 bases in the middle. This CDR3 is CASSPTPPGAPLHF. The CDR3 nucleotides read TGTGCCAGCAGCCCCACCCCGCCGGGTGCACCCCTCCACTTT.

This rearrangement joins TRBV18 to TRBJ1-5; 9 bases are shared with TRBD1. Germline CDR1 KGHSH, CDR2 LQKENI. Trimming at V came to 3 bases and at J to 7 bases, leaving 7 bases not matched to a gene. The CDR3 runs 15 residues. CDR3 loop: CASSPGQGVRQPQHF. In DNA form, the CDR3 reads TGTGCCAGCTCACCGGGACAGGGCGTGCGACAGCCCCAGCATTTT.

This rearrangement joins TRBV28 to TRBJ2-7; D possibly corresponds to TRBD2 (6 bases). This CDR3 spans 17 amino acids. Per germline, CDR1 MDHEN and CDR2 SYDVKM. Trimming took 3 bases from V and 6 from J, leaving 24 bases between them. CDR3 coding DNA: TGTGCCAGCAGTTTCACCCCAGCCGGGCGGGATTGGGGCGAGCAGTACTTC. It yields the protein CASSFTPAGRDWGEQYF. Supplemented by reference TRBV28 and TRBJ2-7, the full variable domain reads DVKVTQSSRYLVKRTGEKVFLECVQDMDHENMFWYRQDPGLGLRLIYFSYDVKMKEKGDIPEGYSVSREKKERFSLILESASTNQTSMYLCASSFTPAGRDWGEQYFGPGTRLTVT.